This TCR beta chain was profiled in a study of shared clonotypes between healthy human individuals. Germline V CDR1 and CDR2: PRHDT, FYEKMQ (reference sequence). This CDR3 has 16 amino acids. V gave up 0 bases and J gave up 0 bases, with 10 bases separating them. General observations from the study: Only blood was sampled; tissue repertoires likely differ.

In unsorted samples, genomic DNA was obtained using 90 million or so PBMCs. The assay was run at deep level. Ten immunoSEQ deep assay plates were used to sequence the DNA of unsorted PBMCs. Profiling relied on immunoSEQ multiplex PCR, and the TCRdb table lists in-frame clones only, not all of them. Seen here are some 490,000 clones, about 78% observed once, and the top ten hold 9.5% to 15%. As to this clone: The target antigen is unknown.

Sequencing input: PBMCs. The chain combines TRBV13 with TRBJ2-3; weak D call: TRBD1 (6 bases). This sequence originates from a woman in her forties in good health. Some clones in this sample may be carry-over from other donors' samples. This CDR3 reads CASSLGGAASTDTQYF. The CDR3 DNA is TGTGCCAGCAGCTTAGGGGGGGCGGCCAGCACAGATACGCAGTATTTT.